This T cell receptor (beta chain) came from a study of post-analysis software for immune sequencing data. This clonotype appeared once. Its antigen is not identified. Germline V lookup: CDR1 SGHTA, CDR2 FQGNSA. Trimming cost V 2 bases and J 4 bases; bases outside gene matches: 15. The CDR3 is 18 amino acids. Study-wide findings and caveats: Patients showed TRBV5-6, TRBV5-1 and TRBV20-1 among several TRBV segments more frequent than in controls.

Every TCR beta cDNA library bore unique molecular identifiers. TCRdb ran MiXCR on the PCR reads and lists one entry per CDR3 protein. This repertoire shows 450,000 or so distinct CDR3 sequences, 40% to 55% found once; its top ten account for about an eighth. The TCR comes from a girl aged 10 to 17 with multiple sclerosis. The chain joins TRBV7-2 to TRBJ2-3, with 7 bases that match TRBD2. The source material was blood. The CDR3 sequence is CASSLSLLAGEEADTQYF. The CDR3 region has the DNA TGTGCCAGCAGCTTAAGCCTCTTGGCGGGAGAAGAGGCAGATACGCAGTATTTT.